The rows below give T cell receptor beta chains drawn from one sample of a study of shared clonotypes between healthy human individuals. Measured with immunoSEQ multiplex PCR; TCRdb has only the in-frame clones, and not every one. This sample carries 2 million to 2.5 million clones, about 95% of them seen once, and the ten largest clones take about 1.1%. The sample comprised naive CD8+ T cells sorted from blood. Every receptor here comes from a man aged 18 to 30 in good health. CDR3s include the opening cysteine and the closing phenylalanine or tryptophan. A D gene is named only where the DNA matches it firmly. Clone size is not always given. Where it is, it says once, few, many or a class for expanded clones.

V gene: TRBV11-2; D gene: TRBD1; J gene: TRBJ2-5; clone size: once; CDR3 protein: CASSLTGGYQETQYF; CDR3 DNA: TGTGCCAGCAGCCTGACAGGGGGGTACCAAGAGACCCAGTACTTC
V gene: TRBV4-3; D gene: TRBD2; J gene: TRBJ2-2; clone size: -; CDR3 protein: CASSQATSGREDTGELFF; CDR3 DNA: TGCGCCAGCAGCCAAGCCACTAGCGGGAGAGAGGACACCGGGGAGCTGTTTTTT
V gene: TRBV4-1; D gene: TRBD1; J gene: TRBJ2-7; clone size: -; CDR3 protein: CASSQVLGQGPYEQYF; CDR3 DNA: TGCGCCAGCAGCCAAGTGCTAGGACAGGGGCCCTACGAGCAGTACTTC
V gene: TRBV30; D gene: -; J gene: TRBJ2-2; clone size: -; CDR3 protein: CAWSVQNGYLNTGELFF; CDR3 DNA: TGTGCCTGGAGTGTACAGAACGGTTACTTGAACACCGGGGAGCTGTTTTTT
V gene: TRBV10-2; D gene: TRBD1; J gene: TRBJ1-2; clone size: -; CDR3 protein: CASSEPDRTSNYGYTF; CDR3 DNA: TGCGCCAGCAGTGAGCCGGACAGGACCTCGAACTATGGCTACACCTTC
V gene: TRBV27; D gene: TRBD2; J gene: TRBJ2-7; clone size: -; CDR3 protein: CASSVLAGGTYEQYF; CDR3 DNA: TGTGCCAGCAGTGTTCTAGCGGGAGGGACCTACGAGCAGTACTTC
V gene: TRBV6-1; D gene: TRBD1; J gene: TRBJ1-2; clone size: -; CDR3 protein: CASSEVGQGHYGYTF; CDR3 DNA: TGTGCCAGCAGTGAAGTGGGACAGGGGCATTATGGCTACACCTTC
V gene: TRBV18; D gene: TRBD1; J gene: TRBJ2-7; clone size: -; CDR3 protein: CASSPPGTGGEQYF; CDR3 DNA: TGTGCCAGCTCACCACCTGGGACAGGGGGCGAGCAGTACTTC
V gene: TRBV4-3; D gene: TRBD1; J gene: TRBJ2-3; clone size: once; CDR3 protein: CASSQDWWTGDTQYF; CDR3 DNA: TGCGCCAGCAGCCAAGATTGGTGGACAGGGGATACGCAGTATTTT
V gene: TRBV11-2; D gene: -; J gene: TRBJ2-7; clone size: -; CDR3 protein: CASSLEGSRYEQYF; CDR3 DNA: TGTGCCAGCAGCTTAGAGGGCAGCCGGTACGAGCAGTACTTC
V gene: TRBV4-2; D gene: -; J gene: TRBJ2-1; clone size: -; CDR3 protein: CASSPDPSSYNEQFF; CDR3 DNA: TGTGCCAGCAGCCCGGACCCGAGCTCCTACAATGAGCAGTTCTTC
V gene: TRBV27; D gene: -; J gene: TRBJ1-6; clone size: -; CDR3 protein: CASSYSDKGITSALHF; CDR3 DNA: TGTGCCAGCAGTTATTCAGACAAGGGAATAACATCGGCCCTCCACTTT
V gene: TRBV29-1; D gene: TRBD2; J gene: TRBJ2-3; clone size: -; CDR3 protein: CSVPSGVTDTQYF; CDR3 DNA: TGCAGCGTTCCTAGCGGGGTCACAGATACGCAGTATTTT
V gene: TRBV13; D gene: TRBD2; J gene: TRBJ2-7; clone size: -; CDR3 protein: CASSSGLADEQYF; CDR3 DNA: TGTGCCAGCAGCTCGGGACTAGCCGACGAGCAGTACTTC
V gene: TRBV2; D gene: -; J gene: TRBJ2-7; clone size: -; CDR3 protein: CASSADISHEQYF; CDR3 DNA: TGTGCCAGCAGTGCCGACATTTCCCACGAGCAGTACTTC
V gene: TRBV6-5; D gene: -; J gene: TRBJ2-7; clone size: -; CDR3 protein: CASSYSWESSSYEQYF; CDR3 DNA: TGTGCCAGCAGTTACTCATGGGAGTCGTCCTCCTACGAGCAGTACTTC
V gene: TRBV10-1; D gene: TRBD1; J gene: TRBJ2-5; clone size: -; CDR3 protein: CASTNPGQGSQETQYF; CDR3 DNA: TGCGCCAGCACCAACCCGGGACAGGGATCCCAAGAGACCCAGTACTTC
V gene: TRBV10-1; D gene: TRBD2; J gene: TRBJ2-1; clone size: -; CDR3 protein: CASQAGVGYEQFF; CDR3 DNA: TGCGCCAGCCAAGCGGGGGTTGGGTATGAGCAGTTCTTC
V gene: TRBV19; D gene: -; J gene: TRBJ2-7; clone size: -; CDR3 protein: CASSTWDTTDEQYF; CDR3 DNA: TGTGCCAGTAGTACCTGGGACACAACCGACGAGCAGTACTTC
V gene: TRBV5-1; D gene: -; J gene: TRBJ2-3; clone size: -; CDR3 protein: CASSLDVPTPHTQYF; CDR3 DNA: TGCGCCAGCAGCTTGGATGTACCAACCCCACATACGCAGTATTTT
V gene: TRBV18; D gene: -; J gene: TRBJ1-1; clone size: few; CDR3 protein: CASSPLDTEAFF; CDR3 DNA: TGTGCCAGCTCACCACTAGACACTGAAGCTTTCTTT
V gene: TRBV28; D gene: -; J gene: TRBJ2-7; clone size: -; CDR3 protein: CASSFPGDEQYF; CDR3 DNA: TGTGCCAGCAGTTTCCCCGGCGACGAGCAGTACTTC
V gene: TRBV7-6; D gene: -; J gene: TRBJ1-1; clone size: -; CDR3 protein: CASSLGGSNTEAFF; CDR3 DNA: TGTGCCAGCAGCTTAGGGGGATCGAACACTGAAGCTTTCTTT
V gene: TRBV5-6; D gene: -; J gene: TRBJ2-7; clone size: -; CDR3 protein: CASSSRFRSPYEQYF; CDR3 DNA: TGTGCCAGCAGCTCCCGTTTCCGGTCTCCCTACGAGCAGTACTTC
V gene: TRBV6-1; D gene: -; J gene: TRBJ2-7; clone size: -; CDR3 protein: CASSDSQTYEQYF; CDR3 DNA: TGTGCCAGCAGTGACAGCCAAACCTACGAGCAGTACTTC
V gene: TRBV6-6; D gene: -; J gene: TRBJ1-1; clone size: -; CDR3 protein: CASSPLGAEAFF; CDR3 DNA: TGTGCCAGCAGCCCACTAGGGGCTGAAGCTTTCTTT
V gene: TRBV27; D gene: TRBD2; J gene: TRBJ2-1; clone size: -; CDR3 protein: CASSLRLAGVYNEQFF; CDR3 DNA: TGTGCCAGCAGTTTAAGGCTAGCGGGAGTCTACAATGAGCAGTTCTTC
V gene: TRBV5-8; D gene: TRBD1; J gene: TRBJ1-2; clone size: -; CDR3 protein: CASSSGQGLYGYTF; CDR3 DNA: TGTGCCAGCAGCTCGGGACAGGGGTTATATGGCTACACCTTC
V gene: TRBV11-2; D gene: -; J gene: TRBJ2-7; clone size: -; CDR3 protein: CASSPYGPGTAVYEQYF; CDR3 DNA: TGTGCCAGCAGCCCCTACGGTCCCGGGACGGCGGTTTACGAGCAGTACTTC
V gene: TRBV7-9; D gene: -; J gene: TRBJ2-2; clone size: -; CDR3 protein: CASSLSGTENTGELFF; CDR3 DNA: TGTGCCAGCAGCTTATCCGGGACTGAGAACACCGGGGAGCTGTTTTTT
V gene: TRBV7-9; D gene: -; J gene: TRBJ1-1; clone size: few; CDR3 protein: CASSLAGDTEAFF; CDR3 DNA: TGTGCCAGCAGCTTAGCGGGGGACACTGAAGCTTTCTTT
V gene: TRBV5-6; D gene: TRBD2; J gene: TRBJ2-1; clone size: -; CDR3 protein: CASSSSGGARGGEQFF; CDR3 DNA: TGTGCCAGCAGCTCTAGCGGGGGGGCCCGAGGCGGTGAGCAGTTCTTC
V gene: TRBV27; D gene: -; J gene: TRBJ2-3; clone size: -; CDR3 protein: CASSPAVTDTQYF; CDR3 DNA: TGTGCCAGCAGTCCGGCCGTGACAGATACGCAGTATTTT
V gene: TRBV2; D gene: -; J gene: TRBJ2-7; clone size: -; CDR3 protein: CASSEGGGSSYEQYF; CDR3 DNA: TGTGCCAGCAGTGAAGGAGGGGGGAGCTCCTACGAGCAGTACTTC
V gene: TRBV7-3; D gene: TRBD2; J gene: TRBJ2-2; clone size: -; CDR3 protein: CASSLLAGYTGELFF; CDR3 DNA: TGTGCCAGCAGCTTATTAGCGGGGTACACCGGGGAGCTGTTTTTT
V gene: TRBV6-4; D gene: TRBD1; J gene: TRBJ2-5; clone size: -; CDR3 protein: CASRAGTGGQETQYF; CDR3 DNA: TGTGCCAGCAGAGCCGGGACAGGGGGACAAGAGACCCAGTACTTC
V gene: TRBV27; D gene: -; J gene: TRBJ2-1; clone size: once; CDR3 protein: CASSTALDNEQFF; CDR3 DNA: TGTGCCAGCAGTACGGCACTGGACAATGAGCAGTTCTTC
V gene: TRBV4-2; D gene: -; J gene: TRBJ1-6; clone size: -; CDR3 protein: CASSRSLEGGRTSPLHF; CDR3 DNA: TGTGCCAGCAGCCGCAGTTTGGAGGGAGGTCGGACTTCACCCCTCCACTTT
V gene: TRBV7-9; D gene: -; J gene: TRBJ1-4; clone size: -; CDR3 protein: CASSSLTGPTNEKLFF; CDR3 DNA: TGTGCCAGCAGCTCGTTAACAGGACCAACTAATGAAAAACTGTTTTTT
V gene: TRBV13; D gene: -; J gene: TRBJ2-7; clone size: few; CDR3 protein: CASSLAGHGEQYF; CDR3 DNA: TGTGCCAGCAGCTTAGCGGGGCACGGGGAGCAGTACTTC
V gene: TRBV6-1; D gene: -; J gene: TRBJ2-3; clone size: once; CDR3 protein: CASSDEGVTQYF; CDR3 DNA: TGTGCCAGCAGTGATGAAGGGGTTACGCAGTATTTT
V gene: TRBV2; D gene: TRBD1; J gene: TRBJ1-6; clone size: -; CDR3 protein: CASSEGSTGQGASPLHF; CDR3 DNA: TGTGCCAGCAGTGAAGGATCGACGGGACAGGGGGCATCACCCCTCCACTTT
V gene: TRBV15; D gene: -; J gene: TRBJ2-7; clone size: -; CDR3 protein: CATSRSSGNEQYF; CDR3 DNA: TGTGCCACCAGCAGATCGTCAGGGAACGAGCAGTACTTC
V gene: TRBV25-1; D gene: -; J gene: TRBJ2-4; clone size: -; CDR3 protein: CASSEFPRGIQYF; CDR3 DNA: TGTGCCAGCAGTGAATTCCCCCGTGGAATTCAGTACTTC
V gene: TRBV4-3; D gene: -; J gene: TRBJ2-7; clone size: -; CDR3 protein: CASSQGFGYEQYF; CDR3 DNA: TGCGCCAGCAGCCAAGGATTCGGCTACGAGCAGTACTTC
V gene: TRBV6-1; D gene: TRBD1; J gene: TRBJ1-2; clone size: -; CDR3 protein: CASSPPGTVIYGYTF; CDR3 DNA: TGTGCCAGCAGTCCCCCCGGGACAGTTATTTATGGCTACACCTTC
V gene: TRBV6-6; D gene: TRBD1; J gene: TRBJ2-7; clone size: -; CDR3 protein: CASRDRGDYEQYF; CDR3 DNA: TGTGCCAGCCGGGACAGGGGTGACTACGAGCAGTACTTC
V gene: TRBV15; D gene: -; J gene: TRBJ2-5; clone size: -; CDR3 protein: CATSRDRGTQETQYF; CDR3 DNA: TGTGCCACCAGCCGGGATCGGGGGACGCAAGAGACCCAGTACTTC
V gene: TRBV7-9; D gene: -; J gene: TRBJ2-5; clone size: -; CDR3 protein: CASSWDLKQETQYF; CDR3 DNA: TGTGCCAGCAGTTGGGACTTGAAACAAGAGACCCAGTACTTC
V gene: TRBV4-3; D gene: -; J gene: TRBJ2-7; clone size: -; CDR3 protein: CASSLGTSLYYEQYF; CDR3 DNA: TGCGCCAGCAGCCTTGGGACCTCCCTATACTACGAGCAGTACTTC
V gene: TRBV9; D gene: -; J gene: TRBJ1-1; clone size: -; CDR3 protein: CASSVVARTVNTEAFF; CDR3 DNA: TGTGCCAGCAGCGTAGTTGCTAGGACAGTGAACACTGAAGCTTTCTTT
V gene: TRBV6-5; D gene: -; J gene: TRBJ1-2; clone size: -; CDR3 protein: CASSYSSREYDGYTF; CDR3 DNA: TGTGCCAGCAGTTACTCATCCAGGGAGTACGATGGCTACACCTTC
V gene: TRBV7-9; D gene: -; J gene: TRBJ2-3; clone size: -; CDR3 protein: CASSLDGDTQYF; CDR3 DNA: TGTGCCAGCAGCTTAGACGGGGATACGCAGTATTTT